What follows describes a single T cell receptor beta chain. This CDR3 spans 12 amino acids. V lost 3 bases and J lost 12, with 13 bases in between. Per germline, CDR1 SGDLS and CDR2 YYNGEE. This specimen comes from a study of blood T cell repertoires in COVID-19. Repertoires were generated with immunoSEQ multiplex PCR, while TCRdb's copy carries only in-frame clones and drops some. The sample carries 200,000 or so clones, less than 90% recorded once. The chain links TRBV9 to TRBJ2-1; the D gene is possibly TRBD1 (5 bases). This receptor was taken from a woman in her seventies with acute or convalescent COVID-19. The sample comprised peripheral blood. CDR3 amino acids: CASSGTSQGQFF. CDR3 nucleotide sequence: TGTGCCAGCAGCGGGACGTCTCAGGGGCAGTTCTTC.